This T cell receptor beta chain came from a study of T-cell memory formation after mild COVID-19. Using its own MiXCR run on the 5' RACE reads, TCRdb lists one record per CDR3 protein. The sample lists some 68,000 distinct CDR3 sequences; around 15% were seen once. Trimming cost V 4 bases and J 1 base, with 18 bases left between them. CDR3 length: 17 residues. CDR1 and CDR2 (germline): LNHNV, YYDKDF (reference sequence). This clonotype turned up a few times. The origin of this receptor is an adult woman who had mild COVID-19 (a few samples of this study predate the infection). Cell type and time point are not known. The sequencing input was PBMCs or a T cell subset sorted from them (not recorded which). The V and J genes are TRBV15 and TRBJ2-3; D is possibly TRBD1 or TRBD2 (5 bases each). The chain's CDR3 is CATSTKPGVGGTDTQYF. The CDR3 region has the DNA TGTGCCACCAGCACCAAGCCCGGGGTGGGGGGCACAGATACGCAGTATTTT.